Shown below are 22 T cell receptor beta chains from a single sample sequenced in a study of blood T cell repertoires in COVID-19. Repertoires were generated with immunoSEQ multiplex PCR, while TCRdb's copy carries only in-frame clones and drops some. The repertoire has under 200,000 clones, 88% of them found once; the top ten carry 20% to 30%. The sequenced sample consisted of peripheral blood. Source of these receptors: a man aged 55 to 70 with acute or convalescent COVID-19.

This clone was counted between two and nine times. This chain connects TRBV3-1 (or the pseudogene TRBV3-2) to TRBJ2-7; a possible D gene is TRBD2 (5 bases). The V gene's germline CDR1 is LGHDT and CDR2 YNNKEL (reference sequence). Trimming pared 4 bases from V and 4 bases from J, leaving 23 bases between. The CDR3 is made up of 17 amino acids. The CDR3 region has the DNA TGTGCCAGCAGCCCCGAGGTTGGTGGAGCGGTCTATTACGAGCAGTACTTC. This codes for CASSPEVGGAVYYEQYF.

V gene TRBV7-2 combines with J gene TRBJ1-6; D is possibly TRBD1 (6 bases). Germline CDR1 and CDR2: SGHTA and FQGNSA. Trimming removed 1 base from V and 11 bases from J, with 15 bases in between. The CDR3 is 15 residues long. This chain's CDR3 is CASSLVGRGGTPLHF. In nucleotides, the CDR3 is TGTGCCAGCAGCTTAGTGGGCAGGGGCGGAACACCCCTCCACTTT.

The genes are TRBV19 and TRBJ1-2; D perhaps matches TRBD1 (5 bases). Germline CDR1 reads LNHDA; CDR2 reads SQIVND (reference sequence). The CDR3 consists of 14 residues. V was clipped by 8 bases and J by 3 bases, with 16 bases between them. This chain's CDR3 is CASWAAGRDYGYTF. The CDR3 DNA is TGTGCCAGTTGGGCGGCAGGGAGGGACTATGGCTACACCTTC.

This rearrangement joins TRBV9 to TRBJ1-2; D unresolved. Germline V lookup: CDR1 SGDLS, CDR2 YYNGEE. V lost 0 bases and J lost 4, with 16 bases in between. This CDR3 region has 16 residues. The CDR3 loop reads CASSVEFGRTPYGYTF. The CDR3 bases are TGTGCCAGCAGCGTAGAATTTGGCAGGACTCCCTATGGCTACACCTTC.

The rearrangement uses TRBV24-1 and TRBJ1-6; D possibly corresponds to TRBD1 (6 bases). Germline V gene lookup returns CDR1 KGHDR and CDR2 SFDVKD. Trimming left V 8 bases short and J 0 bases short, with 13 bases between. The CDR3 is made up of 16 amino acids. CDR3: CATTSDSPSYNSPLHF. For the CDR3, the DNA is TGTGCCACCACTTCGGACAGTCCCTCCTATAATTCACCCCTCCACTTT.

The chain links TRBV19 to TRBJ2-1; 9 bases are a match to TRBD2. The trim removed 4 bases at V and 7 bases at J, leaving 5 bases unmatched. Germline V gives CDR1 LNHDA, CDR2 SQIVND (reference sequence). The CDR3 spans 14 residues. CDR3 in DNA: TGTGCCAGTAGTACGTTAGCGGGAGCGAATGAGCAGTTCTTC. It encodes CASSTLAGANEQFF. The full variable domain, its missing parts supplied by reference TRBV19 and TRBJ2-1, is DGGITQSPKYLFRKEGQNVTLSCEQNLNHDAMYWYRQDPGQGLRLIYYSQIVNDFQKGDIAEGYSVSREKKESFPLTVTSAQKNPTAFYLCASSTLAGANEQFFGPGTRLTVL.

The chain's CDR3 is CASNPRGTYEQYF. The DNA of the CDR3 is TGTGCCAGCAACCCCCGGGGGACCTACGAGCAGTACTTC. This chain links TRBV11-3 with TRBJ2-7; maybe TRBD2 (6 bases). Germline V gene sequence: CDR1 SGHNT, CDR2 YENEEA. With 7 bases removed from V and 2 bases from J, the gap between germline ends came to 12 bases. This CDR3 is 13 amino acids long.

The chain links TRBV4-2 to TRBJ2-7; TRBD2 is a possible D gene (6 bases). V lost 0 bases to trimming and J lost 0 bases, with 12 bases between them. Germline CDR1 is LGHNA and CDR2 is YNFKEQ. The CDR3 is 16 residues long. The CDR3 loop is CASSQESVGSSYEQYF. The CDR3 DNA reads TGTGCCAGCAGCCAAGAGAGTGTCGGGAGCTCCTACGAGCAGTACTTC.

V gene TRBV4-3 combines with J gene TRBJ2-7; 9 positions match TRBD1. J lost 2 bases, V lost 1 base, and 6 bases had no gene match. Germline CDR1 reads LGHNA; CDR2 reads YSLEER. The CDR3 totals 16 residues. CDR3 region: CASSQGFGTGTYEQYF. CDR3 DNA sequence: TGCGCCAGCAGCCAAGGTTTTGGGACAGGGACCTACGAGCAGTACTTC.

V is TRBV25-1 and J is TRBJ1-1; D is ambiguous. The CDR3 runs 12 residues. The ends were cut back, 0 bases at V and 11 bases at J, with 10 bases in the middle. Germline values: CDR1 MGHDK, CDR2 SYGVNS. The CDR3 loop is CASSEYGVSAFF. The CDR3 coding sequence is TGTGCCAGCAGTGAATACGGGGTCTCGGCTTTCTTT.

The V call is TRBV2, the J call TRBJ1-1; 7 bases map to TRBD1. Germline trimming cut 1 base from V and 0 bases from J; bases unmatched to any gene: 8. The CDR3 contains 17 residues. The germline CDR1 and CDR2 sequences are SNHLY and FYNNEI. This CDR3 reads CASSEEGGAGMNTEAFF. The CDR3 DNA reads as TGTGCCAGCAGTGAAGAAGGGGGCGCTGGGATGAACACTGAAGCTTTCTTT.

The chain carries TRBV4-1 and TRBJ2-4; the match to TRBD1 covers 7 bases. Germline V lookup: CDR1 MGHRA, CDR2 YSYEKL. V lost 2 bases, J lost 6 bases, and 7 bases stayed unmatched. The CDR3 sequence is 15 residues long. The CDR3 here is CASSQPQGDRNIQYF. The CDR3 DNA is TGCGCCAGCAGCCAACCCCAGGGGGATAGAAACATTCAGTACTTC.

The chain couples TRBV9 to TRBJ1-5; D remains unclear. V dropped 0 bases and J dropped 1 base, with 5 bases sitting between them. Germline CDR1 reads SGDLS; CDR2 reads YYNGEE. The CDR3 extends over 14 amino acids. CDR3 loop: CASSVGGSNQPQHF. Written as DNA, the CDR3 is TGTGCCAGCAGCGTAGGCGGGAGCAATCAGCCCCAGCATTTT.

On this clone: Other nucleotide sequences in the sample specify the same CDR3. The rearrangement joins TRBV29-1 to TRBJ1-1; D not certain. This CDR3 comprises 10 residues. CDR1 and CDR2 from the germline V gene are SQVTM and ANQGSEA. V lost 6 bases and J 5 bases, leaving 7 bases between the germline ends. CDR3 in DNA: TGCAGCGTCGTGAGAACTGAAGCTTTCTTT. It yields the protein CSVVRTEAFF.

CDR3 residues: CASSSTGQINSPLHF. Written as DNA, the CDR3 is TGTGCCAGCAGCTCGACGGGACAGATTAATTCACCCCTCCACTTT. The chain uses TRBV11-2 and TRBJ1-6; 7 positions match TRBD1. Germline lookup yields CDR1 SGHAT and CDR2 FQNNGV. The CDR3 is 15 residues long. V dropped 4 bases and J dropped 6; count of bases not matched to a gene: 6. Based on the CDR3 plus reference TRBV11-2 and TRBJ1-6, the full variable domain is EAGVAQSPRYKIIEKRQSVAFWCNPISGHATLYWYQQILGQGPKLLIQFQNNGVVDDSQLPKDRFSAERLKGVDSTLKIQPAKLEDSAVYLCASSSTGQINSPLHFGNGTRLTVT.

The chain carries TRBV4-1 and TRBJ2-3; TRBD2 aligns across 7 bases. Per the germline V gene, CDR1 is MGHRA and CDR2 is YSYEKL. CDR3 length: 16 residues. The J segment lost 3 bases and the V segment lost 0 bases, leaving 6 bases of the junction unmatched. The CDR3 nucleotides read TGCGCCAGCAGCCAAGAATGGGGAGGGAGTACAGATACGCAGTATTTT. Translating gives CASSQEWGGSTDTQYF.

V usage is TRBV5-6 and J usage is TRBJ1-4, with D possibly TRBD1 on 5 matching bases. The length of the CDR3 is 14 residues. Trimming took off 2 bases at V and 7 bases at J, with 12 bases between the two ends. CDR1 SGHDT and CDR2 YYEEEE come from the germline V gene. The CDR3 DNA reads as TGTGCCAGCAGCTTTGGGGCAGGAGTTGAAAAACTGTTTTTT. Protein: CASSFGAGVEKLFF.

V usage is TRBV18 and J usage is TRBJ1-2; a possible D gene is TRBD1 (5 bases). This CDR3 is 12 amino acids long. V was pared by 2 bases and J by 8 bases, with 9 bases between. The germline V gene encodes CDR1 KGHSH and CDR2 LQKENI. DNA of the CDR3: TGTGCCAGCTCACCAACGACAGAAGGCTACACCTTC. This codes for CASSPTTEGYTF.

This clone was seen just once. This chain uses TRBV10-3 with TRBJ1-1; 9 bases are shared with TRBD1. V shed 6 bases, J shed 6 bases, and the junction held 5 bases outside the gene matches. The length of the CDR3 is 13 residues. Germline V CDR1 and CDR2: ENHRY, SYGVKD. The CDR3, as DNA: TGTGCCATCAGCGCGGGGACAGGGTCTGAAGCTTTCTTT. It codes for CAISAGTGSEAFF.

The rearrangement links TRBV9 to TRBJ2-1; 9 bases agree with TRBD1. Germline CDR1 SGDLS, CDR2 YYNGEE. CDR3 length equals 16 residues. Losses at the gene ends were 4 bases for V and 1 base for J; bases not matched to a gene: 6. As DNA, the CDR3 is TGTGCCAGCAGCCCCCCCGGACAGGGGTCCTACAATGAGCAGTTCTTC. Translated, it gives CASSPPGQGSYNEQFF.

The V gene is TRBV6-5, the J gene TRBJ2-1; 7 bases align to TRBD2. Losses at the gene ends were 6 bases for V and 10 bases for J; bases not matched to a gene: 6. Germline assignment: CDR1 MNHEY and CDR2 SVGAGI. The CDR3 is made up of 12 amino acids. CDR3: CASSSQAGEQFF. As DNA, the CDR3 is TGTGCCAGCAGCTCTCAAGCGGGAGAGCAGTTCTTC.

V usage is TRBV18 and J usage is TRBJ1-5, with D tentatively TRBD1 (5 bases). The germline CDR1 and CDR2 sequences are KGHSH and LQKENI. V shed 1 base and J shed 0 bases, with 7 bases lying between them. CDR3 size: 15 residues. As DNA, the CDR3 is TGTGCCAGCTCACCACAGGGGTTTAGCAATCAGCCCCAGCATTTT. Translated: CASSPQGFSNQPQHF.